This T cell receptor (beta chain) was recovered during a study of T cells in Graves' hyperthyroidism and ophthalmopathy. The overall study: Prior to any treatment, at the point of initial diagnosis, peripheral blood was collected.

This clonotype was recorded a few times. The antigen remains unidentified. The junction had 12 bases not matched to a gene; V was cut back by 0 bases and J by 6 bases. This CDR3 is 16 amino acids long. Per germline, CDR1 DFQATT and CDR2 SNEGSKA (reference sequence). Amplification targeted TCR beta CDR3 regions from RNA transcripts. The study used the HTBI primer set for a first-round RT-PCR of the TCR CDR3. Each CDR3 protein is one row after TCRdb ran MiXCR on the multiplex PCR reads. The repertoire holds under 300,000 distinct CDR3 sequences, with 12% to 15% as singletons. Study-wide results and caveats: Peripheral blood also featured most of the thyroid clonotypes expanded above 0.001.

Pregnant or lactating patients were excluded, as were those with uncontrolled infection or other autoimmune disease. On the basis of clinical symptoms, serum thyroxine and TRAb, thyroid ultrasound and orbital computed tomography, diagnoses were made. The sample comprised blood. The rearrangement joins TRBV20-1 to TRBJ2-7, with 9 positions matching TRBD2. The TCR comes from a woman aged 40 to 55 with Graves' hyperthyroidism. CDR3 DNA: TGCAGTGCTAGAGATTTGCGGGAGGGCCTGTTAACCGAGCAGTACTTC. Its translation is CSARDLREGLLTEQYF.